Shown below are 8 T cell receptor beta chains from a single sample sequenced in a study of technical replicates of blood from a few donors. Libraries were prepared by immunoSEQ multiplex PCR; TCRdb keeps only in-frame clonotypes and omits some of them. The table records around 69,000 clones, approximately 87% of them present only once. Source material: PBMCs. These receptors originate from a human donor in good health. Some clones in this sample may be carry-over from other donors' samples.

The V gene is TRBV5-1, the J gene TRBJ1-4; no firm D call. The CDR3 runs 15 residues. Germline CDR1 and CDR2: SGHRS and YFSETQ. Trimming left V 1 base short and J 1 base short, with 8 bases between. DNA for the CDR3: TGCGCCAGCAGCTTGTCGGGTGAAACTAATGAAAAACTGTTTTTT. It translates to CASSLSGETNEKLFF.

The chain links TRBV4-3 to TRBJ2-1; 8 bases agree with TRBD1. The J segment lost 6 bases and the V segment lost 2 bases, leaving 9 bases of the junction unmatched. Germline V gene data show CDR1 as LGHNA and CDR2 as YSLEER. The CDR3 is made up of 16 amino acids. The CDR3 DNA sequence: TGCGCCAGCAGCCAACTGACAGGGGACGGTGGCAATGAGCAGTTCTTC. This sequence encodes CASSQLTGDGGNEQFF.

V usage is TRBV5-1 and J usage is TRBJ1-2; tentative D call: TRBD1 (5 bases). Germline CDR1 SGHRS, CDR2 YFSETQ. The CDR3 is 17 residues long. V was cut by 4 bases and J by 0 bases, with 19 bases left in between. CDR3 coding DNA: TGCGCCAGCAGCCCTGGTGGCGGGGCTTCAGCTAACTATGGCTACACCTTC. Translating gives CASSPGGGASANYGYTF.

V usage is TRBV25-1 and J usage is TRBJ1-1; D uncertain. The CDR3 totals 12 residues. Germline lookup yields CDR1 MGHDK and CDR2 SYGVNS. V lost 6 bases to trimming and J lost 3 bases, with 8 bases between them. This chain's CDR3 is CASRLLDTEAFF. The CDR3 DNA sequence: TGTGCCAGCAGACTCCTGGACACTGAAGCTTTCTTT.

The chain is built from TRBV18 and TRBJ1-6; no reliable D call. This CDR3 is built from 15 residues. Germline V gene lookup returns CDR1 KGHSH and CDR2 LQKENI. Trimming pared 2 bases from V and 9 bases from J, leaving 14 bases between. CDR3 bases: TGTGCCAGCTCACCAAGGCAGGCATTGGGTTCACCCCTCCACTTT. It codes for CASSPRQALGSPLHF.

The chain joins TRBV29-1 to TRBJ2-7, with TRBD2 matching over 7 bases. The trim removed 4 bases at V and 1 base at J, leaving 13 bases unmatched. Germline loops: CDR1 SQVTM, CDR2 ANQGSEA. The CDR3 has 16 amino acids. CDR3 DNA: TGCAGCGTTGCGGGTTTTATCGGGGGGTATTCCTACGAGCAGTACTTC. Translating gives CSVAGFIGGYSYEQYF.

The rearrangement uses TRBV5-5 and TRBJ2-3; 16 nucleotides line up with TRBD2. The CDR3 covers 17 residues. Looked up from germline, CDR1 is SGHKS and CDR2 is YYEKEE (reference sequence). The V and J ends lost 4 bases and 3 bases, in that order; junction bases with no gene match: 5. The CDR3 sequence is CASSGGLAGGRTDTQYF. CDR3 DNA: TGTGCCAGCAGCGGGGGACTAGCGGGAGGGAGGACAGATACGCAGTATTTT.

This clone was recorded once. This chain links TRBV7-9 with TRBJ2-1; 9 nucleotides align to TRBD2. The germline gives CDR1 SEHNR, CDR2 FQNEAQ (reference sequence). This CDR3 contains 17 residues. The ends lost 0 bases at V and 9 bases at J; junction bases unmatched: 12. CDR3 nucleotide sequence: TGTGCCAGCAGCTTAGCTCGGTCCGCGGGGGGGCCGGGTGAGCAGTTCTTC. This translates into CASSLARSAGGPGEQFF.